This T cell receptor (beta chain) derives from a study of blood T cells in healthy people across ages. Overall study: For every two T cells, template switching captured about one barcoded beta molecule. General study results and limits: From one million sequenced T cells, diversity estimates were lower bounds. Observed TCR beta diversity showed a strong correlation with the percentage of naive T cells as measured by flow cytometry.

Next came a second PCR, run for about 6 to 12 cycles, which used a sample-barcoded 5' primer along with a J-beta primer mix. TCRdb recomputed calls from the 5' RACE reads with MiXCR, one row per CDR3 protein. The sample has more than 1,400,000 distinct CDR3 sequences; 42% are singletons. This clonotype was observed a few times. The antigen remains unidentified. CDR1 and CDR2 (germline): SGHTA, FQGNSA. The junction had 6 bases not matched to a gene; V was cut back by 5 bases and J by 8 bases. The CDR3 length is 15 residues. Sequencing used blood. The sequence derives from a woman under 30 in good health. V gene TRBV7-2 combines with J gene TRBJ1-6; TRBD1 matches 10 bases. The CDR3 nucleotides read TGTGCCAGCAGCGCAACCGGGACAGGGGATTCACCCCTCCACTTT. This codes for CASSATGTGDSPLHF. Together with reference TRBV7-2 and TRBJ1-6, the CDR3 gives the full variable domain: GAGVSQSPSNKVTEKGKDVELRCDPISGHTALYWYRQSLGQGLEFLIYFQGNSAPDKSGLPSDRFSAERTGGSVSTLTIQRTQQEDSAVYLCASSATGTGDSPLHFGNGTRLTVT.